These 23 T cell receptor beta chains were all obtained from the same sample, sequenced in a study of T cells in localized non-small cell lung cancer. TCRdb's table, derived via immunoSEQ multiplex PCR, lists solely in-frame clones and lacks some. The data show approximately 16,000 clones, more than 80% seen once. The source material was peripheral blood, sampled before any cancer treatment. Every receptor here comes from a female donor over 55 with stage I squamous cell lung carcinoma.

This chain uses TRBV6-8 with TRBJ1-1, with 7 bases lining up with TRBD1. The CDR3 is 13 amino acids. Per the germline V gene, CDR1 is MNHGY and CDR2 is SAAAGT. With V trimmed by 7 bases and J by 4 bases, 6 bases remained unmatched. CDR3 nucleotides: TGTGCCAGCAATCTACAGGGGTCCACTGAAGCTTTCTTT. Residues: CASNLQGSTEAFF.

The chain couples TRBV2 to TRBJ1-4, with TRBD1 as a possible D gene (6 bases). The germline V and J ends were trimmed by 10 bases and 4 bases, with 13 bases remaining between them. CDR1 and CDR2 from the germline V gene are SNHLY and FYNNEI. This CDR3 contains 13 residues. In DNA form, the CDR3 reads TGTGCCACCCTGGACAGCTTTAATGAAAAACTGTTTTTT. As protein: CATLDSFNEKLFF.

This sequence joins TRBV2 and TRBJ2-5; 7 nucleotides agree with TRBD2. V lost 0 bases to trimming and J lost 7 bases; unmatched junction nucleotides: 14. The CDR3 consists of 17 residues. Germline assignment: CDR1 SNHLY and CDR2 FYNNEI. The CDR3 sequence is CASSEAASGSRGATQYF. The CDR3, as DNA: TGTGCCAGCAGTGAAGCGGCTAGCGGCTCTCGTGGCGCGACCCAGTACTTC.

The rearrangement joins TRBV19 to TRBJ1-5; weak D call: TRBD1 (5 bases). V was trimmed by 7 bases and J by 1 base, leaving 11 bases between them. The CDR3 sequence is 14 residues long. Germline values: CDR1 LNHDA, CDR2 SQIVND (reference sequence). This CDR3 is CASTPGRSNQPQHF. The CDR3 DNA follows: TGTGCCAGTACCCCGGGACGGAGCAATCAGCCCCAGCATTTT. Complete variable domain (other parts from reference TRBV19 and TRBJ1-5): DGGITQSPKYLFRKEGQNVTLSCEQNLNHDAMYWYRQDPGQGLRLIYYSQIVNDFQKGDIAEGYSVSREKKESFPLTVTSAQKNPTAFYLCASTPGRSNQPQHFGDGTRLSIL.

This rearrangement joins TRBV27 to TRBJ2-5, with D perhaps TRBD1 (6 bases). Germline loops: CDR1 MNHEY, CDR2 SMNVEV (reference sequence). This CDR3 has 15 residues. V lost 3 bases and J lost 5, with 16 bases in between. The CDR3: CASSFSGESVETQYF. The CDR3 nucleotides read TGTGCCAGCAGTTTCTCAGGGGAGTCGGTGGAGACCCAGTACTTC.

The CDR3 here is CASSESQGGGYTF. The CDR3 coding sequence is TGCGCCAGCAGTGAGTCGCAGGGGGGCGGCTACACCTTC. The chain has TRBV10-1 and TRBJ1-2; TRBD1 aligns across 7 bases. Germline-derived CDR1 and CDR2 are WNHNN and SYGVQD (reference sequence). The CDR3 has 13 residues. The V and J ends lost 0 bases and 8 bases, in that order; junction bases with no gene match: 3.

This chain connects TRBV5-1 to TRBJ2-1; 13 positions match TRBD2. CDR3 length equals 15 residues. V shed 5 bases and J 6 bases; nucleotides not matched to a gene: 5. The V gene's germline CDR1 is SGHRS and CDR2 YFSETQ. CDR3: CASRSWTSGSNEQFF. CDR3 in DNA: TGCGCCAGCAGATCGTGGACTAGCGGGAGCAATGAGCAGTTCTTC.

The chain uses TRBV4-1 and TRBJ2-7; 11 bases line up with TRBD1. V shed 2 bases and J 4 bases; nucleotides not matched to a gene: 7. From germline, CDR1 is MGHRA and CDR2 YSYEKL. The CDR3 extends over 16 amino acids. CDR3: CASSQTRGTGGYEQYF. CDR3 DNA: TGCGCCAGCAGCCAAACACGGGGGACAGGGGGATACGAGCAGTACTTC.

The CDR3 DNA reads TGTGCCAGCGGATTCCGGGACAGGGCTGGAAACACCATATATTTT. Residues: CASGFRDRAGNTIYF. The chain links TRBV6-5 to TRBJ1-3; 9 bases are a match to TRBD1. CDR3 length equals 15 residues. CDR1 is MNHEY and CDR2 is SVGAGI in the germline V gene. V was clipped by 8 bases and J by 2 bases; unmatched bases: 7.

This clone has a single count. The CDR3 DNA is TGTGCCAGCAGCTTGGGGCAAGAGACCCAGTACTTC. Amino acids: CASSLGQETQYF. The chain joins TRBV7-9 to TRBJ2-5; D is ambiguous. The V gene lost 3 bases and the J gene lost 2 bases, with 4 bases spanning the gap. The CDR3 spans 12 residues. The germline V gene encodes CDR1 SEHNR and CDR2 FQNEAQ (reference sequence). Looking up the rest from reference TRBV7-9 and TRBJ2-5 gives the full variable domain: DTGVSQNPRHKITKRGQNVTFRCDPISEHNRLYWYRQTLGQGPEFLTYFQNEAQLEKSRLLSDRFSAERPKGSFSTLEIQRTEQGDSAMYLCASSLGQETQYFGPGTRLLVL.

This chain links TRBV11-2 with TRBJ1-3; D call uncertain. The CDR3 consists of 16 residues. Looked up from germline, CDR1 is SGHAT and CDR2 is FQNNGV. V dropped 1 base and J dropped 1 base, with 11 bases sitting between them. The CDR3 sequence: CASSLVMQVSGNTIYF. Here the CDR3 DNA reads TGTGCCAGCAGCTTAGTAATGCAGGTTTCTGGAAACACCATATATTTT.

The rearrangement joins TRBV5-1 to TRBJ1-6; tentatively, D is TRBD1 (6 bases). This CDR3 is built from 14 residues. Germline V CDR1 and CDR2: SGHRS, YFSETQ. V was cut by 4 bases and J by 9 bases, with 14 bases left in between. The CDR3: CASSVQGIRSPLHF. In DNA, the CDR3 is TGCGCCAGCAGCGTACAGGGAATTCGTTCACCCCTCCACTTT.

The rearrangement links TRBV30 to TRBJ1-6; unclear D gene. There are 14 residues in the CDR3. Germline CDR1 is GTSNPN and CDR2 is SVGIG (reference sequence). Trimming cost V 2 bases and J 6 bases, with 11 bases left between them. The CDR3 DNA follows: TGTGCCTGGAGTACGGACTCATTTAATTCACCCCTCCACTTT. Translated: CAWSTDSFNSPLHF.

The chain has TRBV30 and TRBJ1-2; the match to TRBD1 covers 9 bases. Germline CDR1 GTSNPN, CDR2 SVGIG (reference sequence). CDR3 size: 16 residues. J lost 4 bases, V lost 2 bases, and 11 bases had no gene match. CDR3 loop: CAWSHPSGTGTYGYTF. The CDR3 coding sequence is TGTGCCTGGAGTCATCCCTCCGGGACAGGGACCTATGGCTACACCTTC.

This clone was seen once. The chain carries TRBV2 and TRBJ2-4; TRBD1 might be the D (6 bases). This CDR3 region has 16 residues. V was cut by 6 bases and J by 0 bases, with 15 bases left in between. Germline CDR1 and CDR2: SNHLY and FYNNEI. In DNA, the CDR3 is TGTGCCAGCAGCACCCGGGACAACCTAGCCAAAAACATTCAGTACTTC. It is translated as CASSTRDNLAKNIQYF.

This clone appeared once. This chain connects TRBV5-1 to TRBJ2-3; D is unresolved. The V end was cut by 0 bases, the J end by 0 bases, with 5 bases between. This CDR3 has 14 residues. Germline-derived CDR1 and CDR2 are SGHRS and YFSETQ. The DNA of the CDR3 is TGCGCCAGCAGCTTGGCCGGTAGCACAGATACGCAGTATTTT. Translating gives CASSLAGSTDTQYF.

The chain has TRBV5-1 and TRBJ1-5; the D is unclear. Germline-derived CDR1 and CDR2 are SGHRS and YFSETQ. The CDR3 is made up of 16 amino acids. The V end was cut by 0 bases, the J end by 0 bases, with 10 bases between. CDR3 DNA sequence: TGCGCCAGCAGCTTGGGGGTAGGTGGTAGCAATCAGCCCCAGCATTTT. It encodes CASSLGVGGSNQPQHF.

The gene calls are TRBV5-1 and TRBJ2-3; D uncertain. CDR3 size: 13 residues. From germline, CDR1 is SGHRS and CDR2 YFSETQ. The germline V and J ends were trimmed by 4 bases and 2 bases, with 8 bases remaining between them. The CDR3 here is CASSVGHTDTQYF. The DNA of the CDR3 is TGCGCCAGCAGCGTTGGGCACACAGATACGCAGTATTTT.

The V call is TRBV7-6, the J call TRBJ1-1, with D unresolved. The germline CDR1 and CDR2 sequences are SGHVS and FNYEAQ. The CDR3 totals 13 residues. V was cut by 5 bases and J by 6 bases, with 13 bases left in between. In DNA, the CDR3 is TGTGCCAGCAGCATTCACGGAAAACCTGAAGCTTTCTTT. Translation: CASSIHGKPEAFF. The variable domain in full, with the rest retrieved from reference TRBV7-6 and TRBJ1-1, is GAGVSQSPRYKVTKRGQDVALRCDPISGHVSLYWYRQALGQGPEFLTYFNYEAQQDKSGLPNDRFSAERPEGSISTLTIQRTEQRDSAMYRCASSIHGKPEAFFGQGTRLTVV.

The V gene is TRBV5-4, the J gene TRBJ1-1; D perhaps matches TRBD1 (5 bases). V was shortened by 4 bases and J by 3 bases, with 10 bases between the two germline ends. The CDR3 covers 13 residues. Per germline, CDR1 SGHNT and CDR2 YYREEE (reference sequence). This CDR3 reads CASSAGADTEAFF. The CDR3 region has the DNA TGTGCCAGCAGCGCCGGGGCGGACACTGAAGCTTTCTTT.

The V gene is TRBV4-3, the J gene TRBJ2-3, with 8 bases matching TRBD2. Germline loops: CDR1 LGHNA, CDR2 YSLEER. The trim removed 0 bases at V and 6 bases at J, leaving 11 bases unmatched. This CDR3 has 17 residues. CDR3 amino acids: CASSQEGTGGRWDTQYF. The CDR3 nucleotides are TGCGCCAGCAGCCAAGAGGGGACGGGGGGGCGTTGGGATACGCAGTATTTT.

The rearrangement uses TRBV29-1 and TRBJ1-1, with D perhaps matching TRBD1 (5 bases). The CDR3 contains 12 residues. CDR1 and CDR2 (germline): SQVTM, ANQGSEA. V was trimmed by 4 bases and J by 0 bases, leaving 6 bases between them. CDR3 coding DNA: TGCAGCGTTGGACAGCTGAACACTGAAGCTTTCTTT. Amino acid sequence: CSVGQLNTEAFF.

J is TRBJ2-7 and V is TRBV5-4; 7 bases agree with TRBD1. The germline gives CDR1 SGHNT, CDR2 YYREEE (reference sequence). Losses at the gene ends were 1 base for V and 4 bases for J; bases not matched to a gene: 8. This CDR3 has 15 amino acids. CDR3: CASSLRWDSIYEQYF. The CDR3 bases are TGTGCCAGCAGCTTGAGGTGGGACAGCATATACGAGCAGTACTTC.